One sample yielded the 22 T cell receptor beta chains listed below, sequenced in a study of blood T cell repertoires in COVID-19. Sequencing used immunoSEQ multiplex PCR; TCRdb keeps in-frame clones, though not all of them. The data show some 250,000 clones, with approximately 90% seen just once and roughly 9% held by the top ten. The sample was PBMCs or T cells enriched from blood (not recorded which). The receptors were gathered from a man between 35 and 55 years old who had recovered from COVID-19.

This chain uses TRBV11-2 with TRBJ1-2; 8 bases match TRBD1. This CDR3 has 13 residues. V gave up 6 bases and J gave up 4 bases; unmatched junction bases: 4. Germline loops: CDR1 SGHAT, CDR2 FQNNGV. Here the CDR3 reads CASSRDRPYGYTF. The CDR3 DNA is TGTGCCAGCAGTCGGGACAGGCCCTATGGCTACACCTTC. Together with reference TRBV11-2 and TRBJ1-2, the CDR3 gives the full variable domain: EAGVAQSPRYKIIEKRQSVAFWCNPISGHATLYWYQQILGQGPKLLIQFQNNGVVDDSQLPKDRFSAERLKGVDSTLKIQPAKLEDSAVYLCASSRDRPYGYTFGSGTRLTVV.

This clone was counted a single time. The V and J genes are TRBV6-5 and TRBJ1-3; D gene uncertain. The germline V and J ends were trimmed by 2 bases and 0 bases, with 11 bases remaining between them. The CDR3 is 16 residues long. Per the germline V gene, CDR1 is MNHEY and CDR2 is SVGAGI. CDR3 region: CASSYQRFSSGNTIYF. The CDR3 nucleotides read TGTGCCAGCAGTTACCAGAGGTTCTCCTCTGGAAACACCATATATTTT.

This chain joins TRBV28 and TRBJ2-1; TRBD1 matches at 9 bases. The V gene's germline CDR1 is MDHEN and CDR2 SYDVKM. The CDR3 sequence is 14 residues long. Trimming cost V 6 bases and J 8 bases; bases outside gene matches: 8. CDR3 bases: TGTGCCAGCAGCGTAGGGACAGGGAATTATGAGCAGTTCTTC. Protein product: CASSVGTGNYEQFF.

CDR3 protein: CASSQNRGMNTEAFF. CDR3 coding DNA: TGTGCCAGCTCGCAAAACAGGGGGATGAACACTGAAGCTTTCTTT. The chain employs TRBV18 and TRBJ1-1; TRBD1 aligns across 8 bases. This CDR3 has 15 amino acids. CDR1 and CDR2 from the germline V gene are KGHSH and LQKENI. V dropped 6 bases and J dropped 0; count of bases not matched to a gene: 6.

This chain connects TRBV6-1 to TRBJ2-3; possibly TRBD1 for D (5 bases). Trimming cost V 3 bases and J 4 bases, with 5 bases left between them. CDR1 is MNHNS, CDR2 SASEGT, per germline. CDR3 length: 12 residues. CDR3 DNA sequence: TGTGCCAGCAGTGAGGGGCCAGATACGCAGTATTTT. It encodes CASSEGPDTQYF.

This clone appeared once. The V gene is TRBV7-9, the J gene TRBJ1-2; TRBD1 matches at 9 bases. Germline CDR1 SEHNR, CDR2 FQNEAQ (reference sequence). CDR3 length equals 18 residues. V lost 5 bases, J lost 4 bases, and 17 bases stayed unmatched. The CDR3 nucleotides read TGTGCCAGCAGCCCCTCAGCCAACAGGGGGCCAGCCGCCTATGGCTACACCTTC. This encodes CASSPSANRGPAAYGYTF.

The chain links TRBV9 to TRBJ1-2; a possible D gene is TRBD1 (5 bases). Germline CDR1 reads SGDLS; CDR2 reads YYNGEE. This CDR3 contains 14 residues. With 3 bases removed from V and 4 bases from J, the gap between germline ends came to 13 bases. Here the CDR3 DNA reads TGTGCCAGCAGCGCCCGACAGCCTGCCTATGGCTACACCTTC. As protein: CASSARQPAYGYTF.

The V gene is TRBV10-2, the J gene TRBJ1-5, with 7 bases fitting TRBD1. Per the germline V gene, CDR1 is WSHSY and CDR2 is SAAADI. V gave up 9 bases and J gave up 10 bases; unmatched junction bases: 18. The CDR3 extends over 15 amino acids. The CDR3 loop reads CASLFGTEPLNPQHF. CDR3 sequence (DNA): TGCGCCAGTTTATTCGGGACAGAGCCTTTGAATCCCCAGCATTTT.

V usage is TRBV3-1 (or the pseudogene TRBV3-2) and J usage is TRBJ1-2; D may be TRBD1 (5 bases). The CDR3 sequence is 14 residues long. The germline V gene has CDR1 LGHDT and CDR2 YNNKEL (reference sequence). The V end lost 1 base, the J end lost 8 bases, and 14 bases lay between the germline ends. CDR3 sequence (DNA): TGTGCCAGCAGCCAAGGGGGGAGGGCTGGGGGCTACACCTTC. It encodes CASSQGGRAGGYTF.

V usage is TRBV7-9 and J usage is TRBJ2-3; D remains unclear. The germline V and J ends were trimmed by 5 bases and 6 bases, with 9 bases remaining between them. CDR3 size: 12 residues. Per the germline V gene, CDR1 is SEHNR and CDR2 is FQNEAQ (reference sequence). The CDR3 nucleotides are TGTGCCAGCAGCCGAAACTTGGATACGCAGTATTTT. Protein sequence: CASSRNLDTQYF.

The chain has TRBV7-3 and TRBJ1-2, with D possibly matching TRBD1 (6 bases). There are 16 residues in the CDR3. Germline V gene data show CDR1 as SGHTA and CDR2 as FQGTGA. Trimming shortened V by 4 bases and J by 1 base, and 16 bases separated the two germline ends. The CDR3 is CASSYSGTKLNYGYTF. Here the CDR3 DNA reads TGTGCCAGCAGCTATTCCGGGACAAAGCTTAACTATGGCTACACCTTC.

Concerning this clone itself: Because the CDR3's place on the DNA is in doubt, the DNA is left out and the CDR3 is given as listed by TCRdb. J is TRBJ2-1 and V is TRBV6-5; the table gives TRBD2 as D, unverified against the DNA. CDR1 is MNHEY, CDR2 SVGAGI, per germline. The CDR3 is 12 residues long, ends included. CDR3: CASSTSIDEQFF.

The gene calls are TRBV6-4 and TRBJ2-2, with 9 bases fitting TRBD2. Trimming at V came to 4 bases and at J to 2 bases, leaving 5 bases not matched to a gene. Per the germline V gene, CDR1 is MRHNA and CDR2 is SNTAGT. The CDR3 is made up of 16 amino acids. The CDR3 loop reads CASSVLAGLNTGELFF. The CDR3 DNA reads TGTGCCAGCAGTGTCCTAGCGGGGCTTAACACCGGGGAGCTGTTTTTT.

The V gene is TRBV10-1, the J gene TRBJ1-4; TRBD1 might be the D (5 bases). The germline gives CDR1 WNHNN, CDR2 SYGVQD (reference sequence). This CDR3 region has 13 residues. Between the trimmed V and J ends, which lost 4 bases and 7 bases, there was a span of 10 bases. The CDR3 nucleotides are TGCGCCAGCAGTGGGGGCCAGGGTGAAAAACTGTTTTTT. This gives the protein CASSGGQGEKLFF.

This clone was recorded a few times. The rearrangement joins TRBV28 to TRBJ1-2, with a possible D match to TRBD1 (5 bases). The CDR3 has 14 amino acids. Germline-derived CDR1 and CDR2 are MDHEN and SYDVKM. The V and J ends lost 3 bases and 4 bases respectively, with 12 bases between them. CDR3 in DNA: TGTGCCAGCAGTTTTAGCAGGGCACCCTATGGCTACACCTTC. It specifies CASSFSRAPYGYTF.

The CDR3 sequence: CASRHRQGLSYTF. The CDR3 bases are TGTGCCAGCAGACACCGACAGGGTCTGAGCTACACCTTC. This chain uses TRBV6-5 with TRBJ1-2, with TRBD1 identical over 7 bases. The CDR3 sequence is 13 residues long. From germline, CDR1 is MNHEY and CDR2 SVGAGI. The V and J ends lost 6 bases and 9 bases, in that order; junction bases with no gene match: 10.

This chain links TRBV7-3 with TRBJ2-1; 10 positions match TRBD1. Germline V gene sequence: CDR1 SGHTA, CDR2 FQGTGA. V shed 5 bases, J shed 4 bases, and the junction held 5 bases outside the gene matches. This CDR3 region has 15 residues. The CDR3 DNA reads TGTGCCAGCAGCCCCGGGACAGGGGCGTACAATGAGCAGTTCTTC. Its protein is CASSPGTGAYNEQFF.

This clone was found a few times. The V and J genes are TRBV2 and TRBJ1-5; D might be TRBD1 (6 bases). The CDR3 is made up of 16 amino acids. With 3 bases removed from V and 0 bases from J, the gap between germline ends came to 12 bases. Germline V gives CDR1 SNHLY, CDR2 FYNNEI. CDR3 nucleotides: TGTGCCAGCAGTGAGAGACAGGCCTTTAGCAATCAGCCCCAGCATTTT. Protein: CASSERQAFSNQPQHF.

The V gene is TRBV13, the J gene TRBJ1-1; the D gene is possibly TRBD1 (5 bases). Trimming removed 5 bases at V and 3 bases at J, with 13 bases between. CDR1 is PRHDT and CDR2 is FYEKMQ in the germline V gene (reference sequence). This CDR3 has 14 amino acids. Written as DNA, the CDR3 is TGTGCCAGCAGCCCCCAAGGCAGGGACACTGAAGCTTTCTTT. This encodes CASSPQGRDTEAFF. The full variable domain, completed using reference TRBV13 and TRBJ1-1, is AAGVIQSPRHLIKEKRETATLKCYPIPRHDTVYWYQQGPGQDPQFLISFYEKMQSDKGSIPDRFSAQQFSDYHSELNMSSLELGDSALYFCASSPQGRDTEAFFGQGTRLTVV.

The chain has TRBV6-5 and TRBJ2-1; TRBD2 aligns across 9 bases. This CDR3 comprises 16 residues. V trimming: 1 base; J trimming: 3 bases; junction bases outside the gene matches: 4. Germline V gives CDR1 MNHEY, CDR2 SVGAGI. The CDR3 region is CASSYFLAGRYNEQFF. The CDR3 nucleotides read TGTGCCAGCAGTTACTTTCTAGCGGGGCGCTACAATGAGCAGTTCTTC.

In this sample, this clone turned up once. This chain links TRBV28 with TRBJ1-5; D is unresolved. Trimming removed 6 bases at V and 2 bases at J, with 17 bases between. The CDR3 totals 16 residues. Per the germline V gene, CDR1 is MDHEN and CDR2 is SYDVKM. For the CDR3, the DNA is TGTGCCAGCAGCCCCCAGCCAGTGGCGGGCAATCAGCCCCAGCATTTT. Its translation is CASSPQPVAGNQPQHF.

V gene TRBV18 combines with J gene TRBJ1-1; 9 bases map to TRBD1. Germline V lookup: CDR1 KGHSH, CDR2 LQKENI. J was trimmed by 6 bases and V by 1 base; bases with no gene match: 12. CDR3 length equals 17 residues. In DNA form, the CDR3 reads TGTGCCAGCTCACCACGAGGGACAGGGTTTAGAAATTCTGAAGCTTTCTTT. This gives the protein CASSPRGTGFRNSEAFF.